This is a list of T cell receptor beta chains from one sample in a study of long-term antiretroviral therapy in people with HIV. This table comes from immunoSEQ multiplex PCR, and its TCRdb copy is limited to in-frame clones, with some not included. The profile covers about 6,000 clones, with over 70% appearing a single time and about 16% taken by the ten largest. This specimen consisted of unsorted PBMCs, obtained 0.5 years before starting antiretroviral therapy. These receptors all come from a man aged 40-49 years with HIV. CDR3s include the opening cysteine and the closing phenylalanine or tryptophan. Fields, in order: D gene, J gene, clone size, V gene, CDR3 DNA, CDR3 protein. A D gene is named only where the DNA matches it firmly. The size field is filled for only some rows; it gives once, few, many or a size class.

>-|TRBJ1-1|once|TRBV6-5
TGTGCCACTACGGAGAACACTGAAGCTTTCTTT
CATTENTEAFF
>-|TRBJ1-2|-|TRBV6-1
TGTGCCAGCAGCGACGGTAACTATGGCTACACCTTC
CASSDGNYGYTF
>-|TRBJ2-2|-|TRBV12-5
TGTGCTAGTGGTTTGTGGCAGCCAACCGGGGAGCTGTTTTTT
CASGLWQPTGELFF
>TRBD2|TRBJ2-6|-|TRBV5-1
TGCGCCAGCAGCTTGGGACTAGCGGGGGGAGCCCTCTCTGGGGCCAACGTCCTGACTTTC
CASSLGLAGGALSGANVLTF
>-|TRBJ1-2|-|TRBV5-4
TGTGCCAGCAGCTTGGTACGGGGGGATGGCTACACCTTC
CASSLVRGDGYTF
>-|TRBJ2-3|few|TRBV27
TGTGCCAGCAGTTTAATGGGGGGGCCCCAAGATACGCAGTATTTT
CASSLMGGPQDTQYF
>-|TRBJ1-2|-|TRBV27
TGTGCCAGCAGTTTATCTGGGGAACACTATGGCTACACCTTC
CASSLSGEHYGYTF
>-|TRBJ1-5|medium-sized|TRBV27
TGTGCCAGCAGTCGAGGTCCTCCGACGCCCCAGCATTTT
CASSRGPPTPQHF
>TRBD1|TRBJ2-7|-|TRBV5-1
TGCGCCAGCAGCTTCGAGGGACAGGGCTACGAGCAGTACTTC
CASSFEGQGYEQYF
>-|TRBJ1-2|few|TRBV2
TGTGCCAGCATGGTAGGCGTGGGCTATGGCTACACCTTC
CASMVGVGYGYTF
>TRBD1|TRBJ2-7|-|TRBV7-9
TGTGCCAGCGGACGGGACAGTGTTCAGGAGCAGTACTTC
CASGRDSVQEQYF
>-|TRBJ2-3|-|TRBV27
TGTGCCAGCAGTCACCCGGGGAGAGATACGCAGTATTTT
CASSHPGRDTQYF
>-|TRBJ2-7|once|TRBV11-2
TGTGCCAGCAGCACGCCGGGCCCCAACCTTTACGAGCAGTACTTC
CASSTPGPNLYEQYF
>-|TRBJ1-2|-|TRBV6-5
TGTGCCAGCAGTTACTTAACAGGGTATGGCTACACCTTC
CASSYLTGYGYTF
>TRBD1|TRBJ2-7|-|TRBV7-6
TGTGCCAGCAGCTTAGGATCGGGACAGGGGACCAAGGAGCAGTACTTC
CASSLGSGQGTKEQYF
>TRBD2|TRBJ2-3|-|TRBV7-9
TGTGCCAGCAGCTACAGCATAGCGGGGGCCTTCACAGATACGCAGTATTTT
CASSYSIAGAFTDTQYF
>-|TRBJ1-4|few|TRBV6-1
TGTGCCAGCAGCCAAGGGGTAACTAATGAAAAACTGTTTTTT
CASSQGVTNEKLFF
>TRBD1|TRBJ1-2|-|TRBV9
TGTGCCAGCAGCGGTGACGGGACAGGGGGCTCTCGCTACACCTTC
CASSGDGTGGSRYTF
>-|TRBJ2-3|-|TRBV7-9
TGTGCCAGCAACCCCGGGGGCCAAAGCACAGATACGCAGTATTTT
CASNPGGQSTDTQYF
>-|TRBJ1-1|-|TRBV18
TGTGCCAGCCGGACAGCCAACACTGAAGCTTTCTTT
CASRTANTEAFF
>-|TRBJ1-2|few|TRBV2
TGTGCCAGCAGTGTCCCCGGCGCCTATGGCTACACCTTC
CASSVPGAYGYTF
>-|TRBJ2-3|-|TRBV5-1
TGCGCCAGCAGCTTGGGGCTAGCTGGCACAGATACGCAGTATTTT
CASSLGLAGTDTQYF
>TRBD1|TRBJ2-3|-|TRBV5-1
TGCGCCAGCAGCTCGAGGGACAGGACAGATACGCAGTATTTT
CASSSRDRTDTQYF
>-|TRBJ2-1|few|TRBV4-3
TGCGCCAGCAGCCGGGCTTACAAGACCATCTACAATGAGCAGTTCTTC
CASSRAYKTIYNEQFF
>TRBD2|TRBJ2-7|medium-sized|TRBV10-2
TGCGCCAGCAGTGAGTCTGCAGCGGGGGTCTACGAGCAGTACTTC
CASSESAAGVYEQYF
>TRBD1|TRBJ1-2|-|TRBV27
TGTGCCAGCAGTTTACAGCAGGGGGACTATGGCTACACCTTC
CASSLQQGDYGYTF